This T cell receptor (beta chain) comes out of a study of blood T cell repertoires in COVID-19. Looking at the study overall: Samples representing acute and convalescent COVID-19 were sourced from the United States, Italy and Spain.

As processed by the authors: Researchers report that nucleated cell counts were estimated from reference gene primer amplification. The method was immunoSEQ multiplex PCR; TCRdb's version includes in-frame clones alone and lacks a portion of them. D and trimming come from the DNA, and the V and J calls and clone size come from that table. The sample lists 90,000 to 120,000 clones, approximately 90% occurring once. The germline V gene encodes CDR1 LGHNA and CDR2 YSLEER. Trimming stripped 0 bases from V and 0 bases from J, with 9 bases between. The CDR3 spans 15 residues. This receptor was taken from a man in his fifties with active or convalescent COVID-19. This chain links TRBV4-3 with TRBJ2-7; D remains unclear. Material: peripheral blood. The CDR3 is CASSQDLGNSYEQYF. The CDR3 nucleotides read TGCGCCAGCAGCCAAGATCTAGGCAACTCCTACGAGCAGTACTTC.